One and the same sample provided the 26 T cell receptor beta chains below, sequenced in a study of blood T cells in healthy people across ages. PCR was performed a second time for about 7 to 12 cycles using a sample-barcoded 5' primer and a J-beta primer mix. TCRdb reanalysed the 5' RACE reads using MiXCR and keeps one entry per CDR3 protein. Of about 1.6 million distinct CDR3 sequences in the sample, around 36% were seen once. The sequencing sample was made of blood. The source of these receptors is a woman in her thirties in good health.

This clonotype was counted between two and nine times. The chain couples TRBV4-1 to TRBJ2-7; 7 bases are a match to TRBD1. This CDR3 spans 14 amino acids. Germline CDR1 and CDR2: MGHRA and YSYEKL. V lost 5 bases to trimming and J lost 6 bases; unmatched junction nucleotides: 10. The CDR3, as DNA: TGCGCCAGCAGCAGGGGGACAGCCTCGTCCGAGCAGTACTTC. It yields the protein CASSRGTASSEQYF.

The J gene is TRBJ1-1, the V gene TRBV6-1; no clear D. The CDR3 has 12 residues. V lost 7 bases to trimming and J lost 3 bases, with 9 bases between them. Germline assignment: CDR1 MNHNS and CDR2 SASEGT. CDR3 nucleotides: TGTGCCAGCACTAGGACTTACACTGAAGCTTTCTTT. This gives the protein CASTRTYTEAFF.

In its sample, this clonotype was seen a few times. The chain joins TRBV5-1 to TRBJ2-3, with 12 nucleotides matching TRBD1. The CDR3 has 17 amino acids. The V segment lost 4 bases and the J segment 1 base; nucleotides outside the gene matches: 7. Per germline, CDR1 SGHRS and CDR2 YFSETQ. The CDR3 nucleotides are TGCGCCAGCAGCCAGGGGACAGGGGGCCGCGGCACAGATACGCAGTATTTT. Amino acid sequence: CASSQGTGGRGTDTQYF.

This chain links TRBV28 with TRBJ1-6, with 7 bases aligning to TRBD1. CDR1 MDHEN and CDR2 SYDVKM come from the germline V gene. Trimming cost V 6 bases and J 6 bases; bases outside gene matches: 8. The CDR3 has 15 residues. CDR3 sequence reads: CASRMGQGGNSPLHF. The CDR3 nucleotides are TGTGCCAGCAGAATGGGCCAGGGGGGTAATTCACCCCTCCACTTT. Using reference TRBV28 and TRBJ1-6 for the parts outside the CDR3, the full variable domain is DVKVTQSSRYLVKRTGEKVFLECVQDMDHENMFWYRQDPGLGLRLIYFSYDVKMKEKGDIPEGYSVSREKKERFSLILESASTNQTSMYLCASRMGQGGNSPLHFGNGTRLTVT.

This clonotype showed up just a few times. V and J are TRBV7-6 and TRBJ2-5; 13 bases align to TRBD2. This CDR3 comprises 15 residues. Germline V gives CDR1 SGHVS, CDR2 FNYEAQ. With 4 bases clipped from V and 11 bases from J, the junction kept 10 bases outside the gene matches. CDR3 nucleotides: TGTGCCAGCAGCTCGGGACTAGCGGGGACCAATGAGCAGTACTTC. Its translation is CASSSGLAGTNEQYF.

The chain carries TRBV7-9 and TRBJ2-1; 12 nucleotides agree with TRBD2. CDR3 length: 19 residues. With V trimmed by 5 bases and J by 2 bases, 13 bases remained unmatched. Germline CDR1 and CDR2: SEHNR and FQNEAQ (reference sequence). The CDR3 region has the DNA TGTGCCAGCAGCGGCGCCGGGACTAGCGGGTATAGGGCCTACAATGAGCAGTTCTTC. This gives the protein CASSGAGTSGYRAYNEQFF.

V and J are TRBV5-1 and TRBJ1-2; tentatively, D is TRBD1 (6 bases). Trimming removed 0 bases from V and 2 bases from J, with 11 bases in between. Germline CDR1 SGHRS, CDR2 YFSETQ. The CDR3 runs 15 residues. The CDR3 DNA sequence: TGCGCCAGCAGCTTGGAACAGGGCCCAAACTATGGCTACACCTTC. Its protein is CASSLEQGPNYGYTF.

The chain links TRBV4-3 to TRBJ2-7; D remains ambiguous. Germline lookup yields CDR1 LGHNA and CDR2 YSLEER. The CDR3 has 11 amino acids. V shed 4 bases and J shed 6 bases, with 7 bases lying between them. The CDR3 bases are TGCGCCAGCAGCCCCCCTGTCGAGCAGTACTTC. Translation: CASSPPVEQYF.

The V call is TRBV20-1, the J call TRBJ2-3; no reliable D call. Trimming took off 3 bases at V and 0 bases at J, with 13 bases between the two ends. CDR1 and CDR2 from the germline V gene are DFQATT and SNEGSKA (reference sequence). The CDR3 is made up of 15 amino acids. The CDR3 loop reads CSASPWNSSTDTQYF. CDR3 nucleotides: TGCAGTGCTAGCCCGTGGAACTCTAGCACAGATACGCAGTATTTT.

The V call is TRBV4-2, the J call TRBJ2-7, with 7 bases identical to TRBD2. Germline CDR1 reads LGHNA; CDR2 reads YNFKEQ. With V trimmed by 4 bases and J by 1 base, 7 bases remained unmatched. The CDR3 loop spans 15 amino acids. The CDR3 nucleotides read TGTGCCAGCAGCCCCGCTAGCGGCCTATCCTACGAGCAGTACTTC. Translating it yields CASSPASGLSYEQYF.

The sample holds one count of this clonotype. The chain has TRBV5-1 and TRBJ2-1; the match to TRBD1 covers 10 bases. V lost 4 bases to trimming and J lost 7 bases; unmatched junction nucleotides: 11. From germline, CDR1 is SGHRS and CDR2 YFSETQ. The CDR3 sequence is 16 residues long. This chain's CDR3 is CASSGLGTGEDNEQFF. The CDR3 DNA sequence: TGCGCCAGCAGCGGCCTCGGGACAGGGGAGGATAATGAGCAGTTCTTC.

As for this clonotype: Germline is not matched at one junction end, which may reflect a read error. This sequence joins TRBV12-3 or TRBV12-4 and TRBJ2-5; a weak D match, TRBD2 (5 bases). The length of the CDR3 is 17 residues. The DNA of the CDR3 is TGTGCCAGCGGTTTAGAAGTGAGCGGTTCCGCTCAAGAGACCCAGTACTTC. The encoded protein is CASGLEVSGSAQETQYF.

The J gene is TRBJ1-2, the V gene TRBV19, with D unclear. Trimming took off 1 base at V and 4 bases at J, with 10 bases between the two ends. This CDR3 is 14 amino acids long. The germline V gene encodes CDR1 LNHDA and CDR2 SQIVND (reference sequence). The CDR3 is CASSIGGTSYGYTF. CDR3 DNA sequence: TGTGCCAGTAGTATAGGGGGTACCAGCTATGGCTACACCTTC.

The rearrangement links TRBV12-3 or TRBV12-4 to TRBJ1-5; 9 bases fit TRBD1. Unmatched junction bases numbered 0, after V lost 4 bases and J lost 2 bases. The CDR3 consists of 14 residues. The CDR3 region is CASSWTGGNQPQHF. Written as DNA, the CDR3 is TGTGCCAGCAGTTGGACAGGGGGCAATCAGCCCCAGCATTTT.

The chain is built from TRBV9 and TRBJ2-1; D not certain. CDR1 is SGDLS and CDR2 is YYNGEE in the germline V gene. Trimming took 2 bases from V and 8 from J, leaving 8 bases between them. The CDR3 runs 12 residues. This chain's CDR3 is CASSVGLHEQFF. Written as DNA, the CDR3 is TGTGCCAGCAGCGTCGGGCTGCATGAGCAGTTCTTC.

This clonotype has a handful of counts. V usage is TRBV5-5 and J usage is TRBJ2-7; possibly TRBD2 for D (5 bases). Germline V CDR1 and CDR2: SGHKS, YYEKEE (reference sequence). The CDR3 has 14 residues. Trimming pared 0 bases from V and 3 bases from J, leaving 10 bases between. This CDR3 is CASSLVGGRYEQYF. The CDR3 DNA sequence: TGTGCCAGCAGCTTGGTAGGAGGCCGCTACGAGCAGTACTTC.

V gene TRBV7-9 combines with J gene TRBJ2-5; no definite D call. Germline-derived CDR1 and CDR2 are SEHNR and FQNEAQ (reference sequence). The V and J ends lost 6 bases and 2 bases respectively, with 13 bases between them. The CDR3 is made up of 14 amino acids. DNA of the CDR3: TGTGCCAGCAGTAAAGGAACTATTCAAGAGACCCAGTACTTC. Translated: CASSKGTIQETQYF.

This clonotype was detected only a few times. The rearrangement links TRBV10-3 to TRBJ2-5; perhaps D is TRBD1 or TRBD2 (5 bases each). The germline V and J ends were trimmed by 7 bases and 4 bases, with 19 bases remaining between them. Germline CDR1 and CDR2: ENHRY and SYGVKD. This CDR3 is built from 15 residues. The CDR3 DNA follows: TGTGCCATCAATGCCGCCGGGACGTCCCGAGAGACCCAGTACTTC. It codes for CAINAAGTSRETQYF.

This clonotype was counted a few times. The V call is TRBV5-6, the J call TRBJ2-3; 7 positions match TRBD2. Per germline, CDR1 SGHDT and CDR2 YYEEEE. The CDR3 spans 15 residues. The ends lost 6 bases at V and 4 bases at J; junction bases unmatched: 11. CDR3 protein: CASTPGREKPDTQYF. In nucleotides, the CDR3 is TGTGCCAGCACCCCGGGGAGGGAGAAACCAGATACGCAGTATTTT.

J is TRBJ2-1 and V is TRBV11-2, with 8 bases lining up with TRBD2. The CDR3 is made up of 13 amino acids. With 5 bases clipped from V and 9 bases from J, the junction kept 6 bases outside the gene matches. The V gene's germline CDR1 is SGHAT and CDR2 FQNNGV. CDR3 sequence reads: CASSLGRASEQFF. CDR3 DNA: TGTGCCAGCAGCCTCGGGAGGGCTAGTGAGCAGTTCTTC.

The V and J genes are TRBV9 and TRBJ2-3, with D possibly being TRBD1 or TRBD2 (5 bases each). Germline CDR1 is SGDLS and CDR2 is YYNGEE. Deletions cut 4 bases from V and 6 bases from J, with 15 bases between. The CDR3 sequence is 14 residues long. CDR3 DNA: TGTGCCAGCAGCCCCCGGGACGTGGAGGATACGCAGTATTTT. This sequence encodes CASSPRDVEDTQYF.

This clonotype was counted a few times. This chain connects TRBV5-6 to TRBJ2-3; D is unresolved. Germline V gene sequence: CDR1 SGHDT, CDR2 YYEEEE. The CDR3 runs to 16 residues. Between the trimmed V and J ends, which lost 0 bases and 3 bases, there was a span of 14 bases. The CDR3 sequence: CASSLAVQATTDTQYF. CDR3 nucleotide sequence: TGTGCCAGCAGCTTGGCCGTCCAGGCTACGACAGATACGCAGTATTTT.

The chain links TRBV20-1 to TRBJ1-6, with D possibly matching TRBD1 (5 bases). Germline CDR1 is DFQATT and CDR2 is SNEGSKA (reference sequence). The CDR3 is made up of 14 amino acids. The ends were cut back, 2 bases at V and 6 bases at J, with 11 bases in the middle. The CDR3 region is CSARPSQGNSPLHF. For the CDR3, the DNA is TGCAGTGCTAGACCCAGCCAGGGTAATTCACCCCTCCACTTT.

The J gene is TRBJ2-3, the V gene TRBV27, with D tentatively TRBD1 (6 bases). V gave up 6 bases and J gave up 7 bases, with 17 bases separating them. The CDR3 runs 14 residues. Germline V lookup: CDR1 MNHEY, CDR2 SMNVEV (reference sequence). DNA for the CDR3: TGTGCCAGCAGCCCCGATGTAGGGACATATACGCAGTATTTT. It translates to CASSPDVGTYTQYF.

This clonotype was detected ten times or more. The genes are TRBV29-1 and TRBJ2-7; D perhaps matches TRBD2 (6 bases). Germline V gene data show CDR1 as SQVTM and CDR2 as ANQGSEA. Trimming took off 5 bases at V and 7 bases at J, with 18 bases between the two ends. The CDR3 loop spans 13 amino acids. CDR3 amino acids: CSVTTTSAGEQYF. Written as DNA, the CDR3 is TGCAGCGTTACCACGACATCGGCGGGGGAGCAGTACTTC.

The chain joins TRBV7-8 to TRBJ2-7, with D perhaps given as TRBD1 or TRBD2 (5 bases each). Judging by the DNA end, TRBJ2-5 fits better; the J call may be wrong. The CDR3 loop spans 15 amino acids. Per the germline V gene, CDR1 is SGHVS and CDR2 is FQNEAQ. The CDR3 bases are TGTGCCAGCAGCTTAGTTTTGGGACCGATAGAGACCCAGTACTTC. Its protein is CASSLVLGPIETQYF.